This TCR beta chain was recovered during a study of cytomegalovirus exposure and HLA in healthy donors. In regard to this clone: The antigen remains undetermined. The DNA is left out, because the CDR3 cannot be placed on it with certainty; the CDR3 is given as TCRdb lists it.

The primer mix had 60 Vbeta and 13 Jbeta primers. Profiled with immunoSEQ multiplex PCR; TCRdb holds only in-frame clones, not every one. Altogether 150,000 to 200,000 clones are present, 81% being singletons, with the ten largest covering 1.5% to 2%. General study findings and limits: Per a later analysis, under 20,000 TCR beta sequences showed association with HLA alleles at 0.05 false discovery rate. Clonal expansion was found to be greater in HLA-associated TCR beta chains than in equally common others in a later analysis. Analyzed later, most CMV-associated TCR beta chains appeared HLA-restricted.

Unrecorded immune exposures were likely, despite nominal health at sampling. Counting both end residues, the CDR3 totals 17 amino acids. Per the germline V gene, CDR1 is MNHEY and CDR2 is SMNVEV (reference sequence). The specimen sequenced was PBMCs. V gene TRBV27 combines with J gene TRBJ2-3; the table's D gene call, TRBD1, was not cross checked with the DNA. This TCR was recovered from a man between 18 and 29 years old in good health and CMV-seronegative. The CDR3 sequence: CASSTSTGGRFPDTQYF.